Each of the 14 T cell receptor beta chains below was sequenced from the same sample in a study of lymphopenia after photon versus proton radiotherapy. The table came from immunoSEQ multiplex PCR; TCRdb's copy has only in-frame clones and leaves some out. The sample shows approximately 3,000 clones, around 93% of them seen only once. The source was peripheral blood, collected from a patient treated with photon-based radiotherapy. These receptors all stem from a woman in her seventies with pancreatic cancer.

J is TRBJ2-7 and V is TRBV28; TRBD1 matches 7 bases. The J segment lost 2 bases and the V segment lost 4 bases, leaving 8 bases of the junction unmatched. The CDR3 has 15 amino acids. Germline-derived CDR1 and CDR2 are MDHEN and SYDVKM. The CDR3 protein is CASSSAGTDTYEQYF. DNA for the CDR3: TGTGCCAGCAGTTCCGCTGGGACAGATACCTACGAGCAGTACTTC.

As regards this clone: The junction departs from the called germline gene at one end, perhaps through a read error. The chain uses TRBV18 and TRBJ1-2, with TRBD1 identical over 7 bases. The CDR3 loop spans 14 amino acids. Germline CDR1 KGHSH, CDR2 LQKENI. The CDR3 here is CASSAPEGAGGYTF. CDR3 nucleotides: TGTGCCAGCTCAGCACCGGAGGGGGCAGGTGGCTACACCTTC.

This rearrangement joins TRBV5-1 to TRBJ2-7; D unclear. Trimming removed 4 bases at V and 4 bases at J, with 12 bases between. The CDR3 covers 13 residues. The germline V gene has CDR1 SGHRS and CDR2 YFSETQ. This CDR3 reads CASSPGSPYEQYF. The CDR3 nucleotides read TGCGCCAGCAGCCCCGGGTCGCCATACGAGCAGTACTTC. Complete variable domain (other parts from reference TRBV5-1 and TRBJ2-7): KAGVTQTPRYLIKTRGQQVTLSCSPISGHRSVSWYQQTPGQGLQFLFEYFSETQRNKGNFPGRFSGRQFSNSRSEMNVSTLELGDSALYLCASSPGSPYEQYFGPGTRLTVT.

The V call is TRBV4-2, the J call TRBJ2-5; 10 bases line up with TRBD2. V trimming: 5 bases; J trimming: 2 bases; junction bases outside the gene matches: 5. In germline, CDR1 is LGHNA, CDR2 YNFKEQ. This CDR3 has 15 amino acids. In DNA form, the CDR3 reads TGTGCCAGCAGCTCCACTAGCGGGATTCAAGAGACCCAGTACTTC. It is translated as CASSSTSGIQETQYF.

The chain uses TRBV7-9 and TRBJ1-5; 8 positions agree with TRBD1. The V gene end was trimmed by 0 bases and the J gene end by 5 bases; junction bases not matched to a gene: 6. CDR3 length equals 16 residues. Germline lookup yields CDR1 SEHNR and CDR2 FQNEAQ (reference sequence). CDR3 DNA: TGTGCCAGCAGCTTAGCAGGACAGGGTGGGTATCAGCCCCAGCATTTT. This sequence encodes CASSLAGQGGYQPQHF. Full variable domain (outside the CDR3, taken from reference TRBV7-9 and TRBJ1-5): DTGVSQNPRHKITKRGQNVTFRCDPISEHNRLYWYRQTLGQGPEFLTYFQNEAQLEKSRLLSDRFSAERPKGSFSTLEIQRTEQGDSAMYLCASSLAGQGGYQPQHFGDGTRLSIL.

The chain combines TRBV9 with TRBJ1-3, with no clear D. In germline, CDR1 is SGDLS, CDR2 YYNGEE. CDR3 length equals 16 residues. V was pared by 4 bases and J by 0 bases, with 14 bases between. CDR3 region: CASSTLGSSSGNTIYF. CDR3 DNA: TGTGCCAGCAGCACCCTTGGCTCCAGCTCTGGAAACACCATATATTTT.

J is TRBJ2-3 and V is TRBV7-2; 7 bases align to TRBD2. V was pared by 5 bases and J by 3 bases, with 11 bases of the junction left unmatched. CDR3 size: 16 residues. Looked up from germline, CDR1 is SGHTA and CDR2 is FQGNSA. The DNA for the CDR3 is TGTGCCAGCAGCCCCTTGACTAGCTTTGGGACAGATACGCAGTATTTT. This translates into CASSPLTSFGTDTQYF.

The chain carries TRBV6-1 and TRBJ2-7; 12 nucleotides match TRBD2. In germline, CDR1 is MNHNS, CDR2 SASEGT. The CDR3 length is 15 residues. Losses at the gene ends were 6 bases for V and 2 bases for J; bases not matched to a gene: 5. CDR3 residues: CASRTGLAGTYEQYF. The CDR3 DNA is TGTGCCAGCAGGACCGGACTAGCGGGAACCTACGAGCAGTACTTC.

This sequence joins TRBV27 and TRBJ2-4, with D perhaps matching TRBD1 or TRBD2 (5 bases each). CDR1 is MNHEY, CDR2 SMNVEV, per germline (reference sequence). With 4 bases removed from V and 0 bases from J, the gap between germline ends came to 16 bases. There are 17 residues in the CDR3. CDR3 sequence: CASSSPGTELAKNIQYF. In DNA, the CDR3 is TGTGCCAGCAGTTCCCCTGGGACGGAACTAGCCAAAAACATTCAGTACTTC.

The chain carries TRBV7-8 and TRBJ2-2, with 13 bases aligning to TRBD2. This CDR3 region has 17 residues. With 5 bases clipped from V and 5 bases from J, the junction kept 8 bases outside the gene matches. Germline V gene lookup returns CDR1 SGHVS and CDR2 FQNEAQ. The CDR3 nucleotides are TGTGCCAGCAGCCGCCGTCCGGGACTAGCGGGAACCGGGGAGCTGTTTTTT. This gives the protein CASSRRPGLAGTGELFF.

The J gene is TRBJ1-4, the V gene TRBV20-1; no reliable D call. The CDR3 runs 11 residues. The germline V gene encodes CDR1 DFQATT and CDR2 SNEGSKA (reference sequence). Trimming pared 5 bases from V and 5 bases from J, leaving 6 bases between. The CDR3 DNA reads as TGCAGTGCTGACAAAAATGAAAAACTGTTTTTT. Amino acids: CSADKNEKLFF.

This chain links TRBV7-9 with TRBJ2-1; no firm D call. The V gene's germline CDR1 is SEHNR and CDR2 FQNEAQ (reference sequence). This CDR3 region has 13 residues. The V and J ends lost 5 bases and 4 bases respectively, with 9 bases between them. The CDR3 coding sequence is TGTGCCAGCAGCCCCTGGGATTACAATGAGCAGTTCTTC. This codes for CASSPWDYNEQFF.

The chain links TRBV4-1 to TRBJ2-7, with D tentatively TRBD2 (5 bases). CDR1 is MGHRA and CDR2 is YSYEKL in the germline V gene. V was cut by 5 bases and J by 8 bases, with 16 bases left in between. The CDR3 runs 13 residues. This CDR3 is CASSWDAGGQQYF. As DNA, the CDR3 is TGCGCCAGCAGCTGGGATGCTGGCGGGCAGCAGTACTTC.

The rearrangement uses TRBV28 and TRBJ2-7; 7 positions agree with TRBD1. From germline, CDR1 is MDHEN and CDR2 SYDVKM. The CDR3 has 17 amino acids. With V trimmed by 3 bases and J by 4 bases, 15 bases remained unmatched. The CDR3: CASSFPKQGRQVYEQYF. The DNA of the CDR3 is TGTGCCAGCAGTTTCCCCAAACAGGGGAGACAGGTATACGAGCAGTACTTC. The full variable domain, its missing parts supplied by reference TRBV28 and TRBJ2-7, is DVKVTQSSRYLVKRTGEKVFLECVQDMDHENMFWYRQDPGLGLRLIYFSYDVKMKEKGDIPEGYSVSREKKERFSLILESASTNQTSMYLCASSFPKQGRQVYEQYFGPGTRLTVT.